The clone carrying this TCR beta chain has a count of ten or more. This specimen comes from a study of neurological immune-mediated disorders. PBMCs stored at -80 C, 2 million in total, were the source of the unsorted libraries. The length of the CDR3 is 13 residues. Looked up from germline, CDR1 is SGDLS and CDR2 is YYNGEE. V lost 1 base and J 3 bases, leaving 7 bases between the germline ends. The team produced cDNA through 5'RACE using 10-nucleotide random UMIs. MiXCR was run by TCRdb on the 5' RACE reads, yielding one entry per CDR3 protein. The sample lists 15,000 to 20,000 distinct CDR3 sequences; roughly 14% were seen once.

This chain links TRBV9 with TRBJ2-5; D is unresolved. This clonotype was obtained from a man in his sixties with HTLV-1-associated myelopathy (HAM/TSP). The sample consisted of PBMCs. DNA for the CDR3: TGTGCCAGCAGCGTAACGGGTGAAGAGACCCAGTACTTC. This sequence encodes CASSVTGEETQYF.